The next 18 T cell receptor beta chains were all read from a single sample in a study of T cells after yellow fever vaccination. TCRdb called the 5' RACE reads again in MiXCR, with one record for every CDR3 protein. The profile shows approximately 300,000 distinct CDR3 sequences, 8.5% to 9% of them singletons. Here the sequenced sample was PBMCs, taken on the day of the first yellow fever vaccination. These receptor sequences come from a man aged 18 to 29 who received the YFV17D yellow fever vaccine.

The rearrangement uses TRBV5-4 and TRBJ1-2; 7 nucleotides line up with TRBD1. The V gene end was trimmed by 3 bases and the J gene end by 5 bases; junction bases not matched to a gene: 7. The CDR3 has 14 residues. CDR1 and CDR2 (germline): SGHNT, YYREEE (reference sequence). This CDR3 is CASSWATGEYGYTF. The CDR3 nucleotides are TGTGCCAGCAGCTGGGCCACAGGGGAATATGGCTACACCTTC.

This clonotype has only a few counts. The V call is TRBV19, the J call TRBJ1-1, with D unclear. Deletions cut 1 base from V and 1 base from J, with 4 bases between. The CDR3 covers 13 residues. CDR1 and CDR2 from the germline V gene are LNHDA and SQIVND (reference sequence). Here the CDR3 DNA reads TGTGCCAGTAGTATAGGGCGGAACACTGAAGCTTTCTTT. This gives the protein CASSIGRNTEAFF.

This rearrangement joins TRBV7-2 to TRBJ1-1; D possibly corresponds to TRBD1 (5 bases). Trimming removed 3 bases at V and 7 bases at J, with 12 bases between. The CDR3 length is 13 residues. Germline lookup yields CDR1 SGHTA and CDR2 FQGNSA. The CDR3 region is CASSFRVLGEAFF. The CDR3 coding sequence is TGTGCCAGCAGCTTCAGGGTTCTGGGTGAAGCTTTCTTT.

V gene TRBV27 combines with J gene TRBJ1-4; D is undetermined. The length of the CDR3 is 14 residues. Trimming left V 6 bases short and J 7 bases short, with 15 bases between. Per germline, CDR1 MNHEY and CDR2 SMNVEV (reference sequence). In nucleotides, the CDR3 is TGTGCCAGCAGAAACAGCGGACGAGTTGAAAAACTGTTTTTT. Amino acids: CASRNSGRVEKLFF.

As for this clonotype: The junction departs from germline at one end; a sequencing error may be responsible. The chain carries TRBV7-7 and TRBJ2-2, with 8 bases aligning to TRBD1. This CDR3 spans 15 amino acids. Germline V CDR1 and CDR2: SSHAT, FNYEAQ (reference sequence). CDR3 in amino acids: CASSSDRGLSGELFF. The CDR3 DNA reads as TGTGCTAGCAGCTCAGACAGGGGTTTAAGCGGGGAGCTGTTTTTT. The full variable domain, with the rest looked up from reference TRBV7-7 and TRBJ2-2, is GAGVSQSPRYKVTKRGQDVTLRCDPISSHATLYWYQQALGQGPEFLTYFNYEAQPDKSGLPSDRFSAERPEGSISTLTIQRTEQRDSAMYRCASSSDRGLSGELFFGEGSRLTVL.

The gene calls are TRBV7-9 and TRBJ2-5, with a possible D match to TRBD2 (5 bases). The CDR3 runs 13 residues. Germline V gene lookup returns CDR1 SEHNR and CDR2 FQNEAQ (reference sequence). V was clipped by 3 bases and J by 4 bases, with 9 bases between them. The DNA for the CDR3 is TGTGCCAGCAGCTTCGGAGGCCCAGAGACCCAGTACTTC. Encoded protein: CASSFGGPETQYF.

This clonotype has more than one count but fewer than ten. This chain uses TRBV21-1 with TRBJ2-7; TRBD1, the table's D call, lacks a check against the DNA. TRBV21-1 is recorded as a pseudogene. This CDR3 has 17 amino acids. Here the CDR3 reads CASSKPPPNGGWKEQYV. The CDR3 region has the DNA TGTGCCAGCAGCAAGCCCCCCCCTAATGGGGGCTGGAAAGAGCAGTACGTC.

The chain combines TRBV12-3 or TRBV12-4 with TRBJ2-7, with a weak D call TRBD2 (5 bases). The CDR3 is 11 residues long. V lost 9 bases, J lost 6 bases, and 12 bases lay in between. The CDR3 region is CASSRGSEQYV. The DNA of the CDR3 is TGTGCCAGTTCACGGGGTTCCGAGCAGTACGTC.

V is TRBV29-1 and J is TRBJ1-1; D not certain. The CDR3 loop spans 15 amino acids. V dropped 2 bases and J dropped 5 bases, with 18 bases sitting between them. Per the germline V gene, CDR1 is SQVTM and CDR2 is ANQGSEA. As DNA, the CDR3 is TGCAGCGTTGAAACCACCCCGGGGTTAAGGACTGAAGCTTTCTTT. Translating gives CSVETTPGLRTEAFF.

The gene calls are TRBV2 and TRBJ1-2; no clear D. The CDR3 contains 13 residues. Germline-derived CDR1 and CDR2 are SNHLY and FYNNEI. V lost 5 bases and J 4 bases, leaving 11 bases between the germline ends. The CDR3 sequence is CASSKDGIYGYTF. CDR3 DNA sequence: TGTGCCAGCAGTAAAGACGGTATCTATGGCTACACCTTC.

The chain is built from TRBV18 and TRBJ2-3; 7 nucleotides align to TRBD2. Germline V gene sequence: CDR1 KGHSH, CDR2 LQKENI. V dropped 2 bases and J dropped 6; count of bases not matched to a gene: 5. CDR3 size: 14 residues. The CDR3 loop is CASSPWGGIDTQYF. CDR3 DNA sequence: TGTGCCAGCTCACCATGGGGAGGGATCGATACGCAGTATTTT. Supplemented by reference TRBV18 and TRBJ2-3, the full variable domain reads NAGVMQNPRHLVRRRGQEARLRCSPMKGHSHVYWYRQLPEEGLKFMVYLQKENIIDESGMPKERFSAEFPKEGPSILRIQQVVRGDSAAYFCASSPWGGIDTQYFGPGTRLTVL.

This clonotype was found many times. This sequence joins TRBV7-2 and TRBJ1-4; D is possibly TRBD1 (5 bases). Germline assignment: CDR1 SGHTA and CDR2 FQGNSA. The ends were cut back, 5 bases at V and 5 bases at J, with 21 bases in the middle. The CDR3 is made up of 17 amino acids. The CDR3 region has the DNA TGTGCCAGCAGCCCACCCCGGGGCAGCCCTGAGAATGAAAAACTGTTTTTT. Amino acid sequence: CASSPPRGSPENEKLFF.

This clonotype was seen a handful of times. The V call is TRBV10-2, the J call TRBJ2-3; TRBD2 is a possible D gene (6 bases). CDR1 and CDR2 (germline): WSHSY, SAAADI. The CDR3 contains 14 residues. The ends were cut back, 8 bases at V and 0 bases at J, with 12 bases in the middle. This chain's CDR3 is CASCTSPSTDTQYF. DNA for the CDR3: TGCGCCAGCTGTACTAGCCCGAGCACAGATACGCAGTATTTT.

This clonotype appeared many times. The CDR3 DNA reads as TGCGCCAGCAGCCGGGATAGACAGGGTATCTCACTCGGTGAAAAACTGTTTTTT. This encodes CASSRDRQGISLGEKLFF. V and J are TRBV4-1 and TRBJ1-4, with 7 bases that match TRBD1. V trimming: 4 bases; J trimming: 7 bases; junction bases outside the gene matches: 18. The CDR3 loop spans 18 amino acids. CDR1 and CDR2 from the germline V gene are MGHRA and YSYEKL.

There are many counts of this clonotype. The V gene is TRBV7-3, the J gene TRBJ1-1; no definite D call. Germline-derived CDR1 and CDR2 are SGHTA and FQGTGA. V was cut by 1 base and J by 3 bases, with 6 bases left in between. This CDR3 spans 13 amino acids. As DNA, the CDR3 is TGTGCCAGCAGCTTAAGGATGGACACTGAAGCTTTCTTT. Its translation: CASSLRMDTEAFF.

This clonotype was recorded many times. This rearrangement joins TRBV4-3 to TRBJ2-7; either TRBD1 or TRBD2 may supply D (6 bases each). The germline V gene encodes CDR1 LGHNA and CDR2 YSLEER. The CDR3 sequence is 14 residues long. Trimming took off 5 bases at V and 6 bases at J, with 17 bases between the two ends. In nucleotides, the CDR3 is TGCGCCAGCAGCATGCAAAAAGGGGGGCGCGAGCAGTACTTC. Amino acid sequence: CASSMQKGGREQYF.

Turning to this clonotype: It may be a read error: a sequence one base away is much more abundant. V and J are TRBV4-1 and TRBJ2-5; 8 nucleotides line up with TRBD2. The CDR3 spans 14 residues. Germline CDR1 MGHRA, CDR2 YSYEKL. This chain's CDR3 is CASSQRRGGENQYF. For the CDR3, the DNA is TGCGCCAGCAGCCAACGACGGGGGGGTGAGAACCAGTACTTC.

A few counts support this clonotype. The rearrangement uses TRBV5-1 and TRBJ2-3; D remains ambiguous. V lost 2 bases, J lost 2 bases, and 6 bases lay in between. Germline-derived CDR1 and CDR2 are SGHRS and YFSETQ. The CDR3 is 13 residues long. In DNA form, the CDR3 reads TGCGCCAGCAGCTTATATGACACAGATACGCAGTATTTT. It specifies CASSLYDTDTQYF.